This T cell receptor (beta chain) was observed in a study of blood T cell repertoires in COVID-19. Across the whole study: COVID-19 samples collected from the United States, Italy and Spain covered acute and convalescent phases. The analysed material was cDNA or gDNA that came from T cells, B-cell-depleted T cells, or PBMCs.

This CDR3 spans 13 amino acids. Germline loops: CDR1 MRHNA, CDR2 SNTAGT. Trimming pared 5 bases from V and 10 bases from J, leaving 15 bases between. This clone has a handful of counts. Per the original data handling: Estimated nucleated cell counts came from reference gene primer amplification. Method: immunoSEQ multiplex PCR; TCRdb's copy keeps in-frame clones and lacks some. V and J calls plus clone size are reproduced from that table; the DNA served to infer D and trimming. The profile shows 40,000 to 55,000 clones, approximately 85% of them singletons. The sequenced sample was peripheral blood. The rearrangement uses TRBV6-4 and TRBJ2-1; D possibly corresponds to TRBD2 (6 bases). The sequence was collected from an elderly woman with acute or convalescent COVID-19. CDR3 DNA sequence: TGTGCCAGCAGTCGGGACCTACGGGAGGAGCAGTTCTTC. Encoded protein: CASSRDLREEQFF.